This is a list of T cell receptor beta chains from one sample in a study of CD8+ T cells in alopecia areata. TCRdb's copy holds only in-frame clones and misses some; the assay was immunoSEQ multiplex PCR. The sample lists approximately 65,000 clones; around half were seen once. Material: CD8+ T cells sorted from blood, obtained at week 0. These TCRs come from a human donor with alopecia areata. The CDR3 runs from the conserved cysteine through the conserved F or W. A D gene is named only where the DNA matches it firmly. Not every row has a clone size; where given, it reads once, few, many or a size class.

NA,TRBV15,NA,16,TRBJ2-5,CATSRERPSWGETQYF,TGTGCCACCAGCAGAGAAAGGCCCTCGTGGGGGGAGACCCAGTACTTC
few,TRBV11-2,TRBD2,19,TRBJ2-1,CASSLAGGSLAGVGNEQFF,TGTGCCAGCAGCTTAGCAGGGGGGAGTTTAGCGGGAGTTGGGAATGAGCAGTTCTTC
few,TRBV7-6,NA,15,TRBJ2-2,CASSPRAGGTGELFF,TGTGCCAGCAGCCCCCGGGCTGGGGGCACCGGGGAGCTGTTTTTT
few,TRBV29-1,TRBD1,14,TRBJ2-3,CSVAGTGGTDTQYF,TGCAGCGTTGCCGGGACAGGGGGCACAGATACGCAGTATTTT
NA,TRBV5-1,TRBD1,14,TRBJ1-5,CASSFTGGEQPQHF,TGCGCCAGCAGCTTTACAGGGGGCGAGCAGCCCCAGCATTTT
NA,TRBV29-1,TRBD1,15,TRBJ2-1,CSVDLWDRGYNEQFF,TGCAGCGTTGATCTCTGGGACAGGGGCTACAATGAGCAGTTCTTC
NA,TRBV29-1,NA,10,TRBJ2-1,CSVDLYEQFF,TGCAGCGTTGATCTCTATGAGCAGTTCTTC
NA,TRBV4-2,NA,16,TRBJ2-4,CASSQEVAEAKNIQYF,TGTGCCAGCAGCCAAGAGGTAGCGGAAGCCAAAAACATTCAGTACTTC
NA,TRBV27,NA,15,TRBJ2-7,CASSLGRLPFTEQYF,TGTGCCAGCAGTTTGGGGAGGTTACCTTTTACCGAGCAGTACTTC
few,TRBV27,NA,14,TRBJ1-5,CASSFGGDGRPQHF,TGTGCCAGCAGTTTCGGAGGGGACGGACGGCCCCAGCATTTT
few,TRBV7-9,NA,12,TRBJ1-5,CASSFGDQPQHF,TGTGCCAGCAGCTTTGGCGATCAGCCCCAGCATTTT
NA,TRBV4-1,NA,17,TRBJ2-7,CASSQLRDPRSSYEQYF,TGCGCCAGCAGCCAATTACGGGACCCCCGTAGCTCCTACGAGCAGTACTTC
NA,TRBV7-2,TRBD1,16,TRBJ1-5,CASSLPAGGSNQPQHF,TGTGCCAGCAGCTTACCCGCAGGGGGTAGCAATCAGCCCCAGCATTTT
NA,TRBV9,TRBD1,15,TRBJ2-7,CASSVSTGGLLEQYF,TGTGCCAGCAGCGTATCTACAGGGGGCCTTTTGGAGCAGTACTTC
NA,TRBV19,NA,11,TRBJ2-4,CASNEGNIQYF,TGTGCCAGTAATGAGGGAAACATTCAGTACTTC
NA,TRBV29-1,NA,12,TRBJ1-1,CSVQGPGVEAFF,TGCAGCGTTCAGGGCCCCGGAGTTGAAGCTTTCTTT
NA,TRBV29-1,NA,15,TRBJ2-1,CSVDPRDENDNEQFF,TGCAGCGTTGATCCCAGGGATGAAAATGACAATGAGCAGTTCTTC